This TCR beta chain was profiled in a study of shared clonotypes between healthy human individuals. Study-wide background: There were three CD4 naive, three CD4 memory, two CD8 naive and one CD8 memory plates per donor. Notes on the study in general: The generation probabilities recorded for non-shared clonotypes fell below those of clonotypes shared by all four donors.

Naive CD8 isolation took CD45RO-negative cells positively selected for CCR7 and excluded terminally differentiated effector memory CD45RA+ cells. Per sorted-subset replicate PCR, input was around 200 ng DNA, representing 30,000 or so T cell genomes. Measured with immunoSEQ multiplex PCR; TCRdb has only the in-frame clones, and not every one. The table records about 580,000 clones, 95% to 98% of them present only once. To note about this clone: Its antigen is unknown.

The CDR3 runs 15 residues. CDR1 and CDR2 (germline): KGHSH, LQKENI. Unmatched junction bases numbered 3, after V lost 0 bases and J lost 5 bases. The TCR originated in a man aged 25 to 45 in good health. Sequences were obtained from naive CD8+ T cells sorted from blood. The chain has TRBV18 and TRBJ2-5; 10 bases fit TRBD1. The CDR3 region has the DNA TGTGCCAGCTCACCACCTGACAGGGGGCCGGAGACCCAGTACTTC. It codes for CASSPPDRGPETQYF. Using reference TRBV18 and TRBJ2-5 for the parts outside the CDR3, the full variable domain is NAGVMQNPRHLVRRRGQEARLRCSPMKGHSHVYWYRQLPEEGLKFMVYLQKENIIDESGMPKERFSAEFPKEGPSILRIQQVVRGDSAAYFCASSPPDRGPETQYFGPGTRLLVL.